This T cell receptor beta chain was documented in a study of cytomegalovirus exposure and HLA in healthy donors. Findings and limits, study-wide: Beyond CMV serostatus, there was no information to go on about immune exposure. Across donors, sequencing depth was assumed by presence/absence analyses to be roughly uniform.

Worth noting for this clone: Its specificity is unknown.

With 60 Vbeta and 13 Jbeta primers, the PCR was carried out. This table comes from immunoSEQ multiplex PCR, and its TCRdb copy is limited to in-frame clones, with some not included. The data hold approximately 170,000 clones, with under 85% observed a single time. Germline CDR1 SGHVS, CDR2 FQNEAQ. Trimming shortened V by 1 base and J by 4 bases, and 13 bases separated the two germline ends. The CDR3 is 15 amino acids. The chain couples TRBV7-8 to TRBJ1-1, with D possibly matching TRBD1 (5 bases). The TCR sequence derives from a man aged 45-65 years in good health and CMV-seropositive. Sample: PBMCs. The chain's CDR3 is CASSLDQGILTEAFF. CDR3 DNA sequence: TGTGCCAGCAGCTTAGACCAGGGAATCCTCACTGAAGCTTTCTTT.